One and the same sample provided the 21 T cell receptor beta chains below, sequenced in a study of T cell responses to AZD1222 COVID-19 vaccine. Method: immunoSEQ multiplex PCR; TCRdb's copy keeps in-frame clones and lacks some. The data show some 80,000 clones, more than 75% seen once. Sequenced here: peripheral blood, sampled on day 0 of AZD1222 vaccination. The receptors were gathered from an adult in good health.

The chain uses TRBV9 and TRBJ1-1; 11 positions match TRBD1. This CDR3 region has 13 residues. Germline V lookup: CDR1 SGDLS, CDR2 YYNGEE. Trimming removed 3 bases from V and 11 bases from J; junction bases left unmatched: 6. The DNA for the CDR3 is TGTGCCAGCAGCGCCGGACAGGGGGCGCTGGCTTTCTTT. Its protein product is CASSAGQGALAFF.

The CDR3 sequence: CASRPSGLAGDSYNEQFF. DNA of the CDR3: TGTGCCAGCAGACCCTCGGGACTAGCGGGAGACTCCTACAATGAGCAGTTCTTC. This chain joins TRBV27 and TRBJ2-1; 14 bases fit TRBD2. J lost 0 bases, V lost 6 bases, and 7 bases had no gene match. The CDR3 loop spans 18 amino acids. The V gene's germline CDR1 is MNHEY and CDR2 SMNVEV (reference sequence).

The chain couples TRBV5-1 to TRBJ2-2, with 7 bases fitting TRBD1. The J segment lost 5 bases and the V segment lost 0 bases, leaving 4 bases of the junction unmatched. CDR1 and CDR2 from the germline V gene are SGHRS and YFSETQ. The CDR3 consists of 15 residues. The CDR3 here is CASSLGRGSTGELFF. CDR3 in DNA: TGCGCCAGCAGCTTGGGCAGGGGGTCAACCGGGGAGCTGTTTTTT.

The chain uses TRBV10-2 and TRBJ2-7, with D possibly being TRBD2 (6 bases). The CDR3 covers 14 residues. In germline, CDR1 is WSHSY, CDR2 SAAADI. V was shortened by 4 bases and J by 3 bases, with 13 bases between the two germline ends. CDR3 DNA sequence: TGCGCCAGCAGTGCGGAGGGTCCTATCTACGAGCAGTACTTC. It specifies CASSAEGPIYEQYF.

This clone was observed a single time. The gene calls are TRBV5-6 and TRBJ2-7, with a weak D call TRBD2 (6 bases). V lost 2 bases and J lost 5, with 11 bases in between. CDR1 and CDR2 from the germline V gene are SGHDT and YYEEEE. The CDR3 is made up of 13 amino acids. CDR3 region: CASSFIGGDEQYF. Written as DNA, the CDR3 is TGTGCCAGCAGCTTCATTGGCGGGGACGAGCAGTACTTC.

This sequence joins TRBV6-4 and TRBJ1-1; the D is unclear. V was trimmed by 5 bases and J by 4 bases, leaving 11 bases between them. Germline V lookup: CDR1 MRHNA, CDR2 SNTAGT. The CDR3 spans 13 residues. The CDR3 is CASSSQSGTEAFF. The CDR3 nucleotides are TGTGCCAGCAGTTCTCAATCTGGCACTGAAGCTTTCTTT.

The chain links TRBV28 to TRBJ1-2; D not certain. Germline values: CDR1 MDHEN, CDR2 SYDVKM. V lost 5 bases and J 8 bases, leaving 18 bases between the germline ends. This CDR3 spans 14 amino acids. The CDR3 protein is CASSTTTPGMGYTF. The CDR3 region has the DNA TGTGCCAGCAGTACCACTACCCCCGGCATGGGCTACACCTTC.

This sequence joins TRBV7-2 and TRBJ2-7; 12 bases map to TRBD2. CDR1 and CDR2 from the germline V gene are SGHTA and FQGNSA. Losses at the gene ends were 5 bases for V and 3 bases for J; bases not matched to a gene: 11. CDR3 size: 17 residues. The CDR3, as DNA: TGTGCCAGCAGCCCTCCCCCCGGACTAGCGGGAAGCTACGAGCAGTACTTC. It codes for CASSPPPGLAGSYEQYF.

The J gene is TRBJ2-1, the V gene TRBV6-5, with 14 nucleotides matching TRBD2. The CDR3 sequence is 15 residues long. CDR1 is MNHEY and CDR2 is SVGAGI in the germline V gene. After removal of 5 bases from V and 10 bases from J, the junction contained 7 bases not matched to a gene. The CDR3 here is CASSTGTSGRMEQFF. The CDR3 DNA reads TGTGCCAGCAGTACCGGGACTAGCGGGAGAATGGAGCAGTTCTTC.

This sequence joins TRBV28 and TRBJ1-5, with D unresolved. Germline CDR1 MDHEN, CDR2 SYDVKM. The CDR3 is 15 residues long. The ends were cut back, 5 bases at V and 7 bases at J, with 18 bases in the middle. For the CDR3, the DNA is TGTGCCAGCAGTCCGGGCCGGAAACTTGGGCAGCCCCAGCATTTT. Translated: CASSPGRKLGQPQHF.

The chain carries TRBV4-1 and TRBJ2-6; no clear D. The CDR3 loop spans 14 amino acids. V shed 2 bases and J shed 3 bases, with 5 bases lying between them. Germline CDR1 reads MGHRA; CDR2 reads YSYEKL. The CDR3 nucleotides read TGCGCCAGCAGCCAATTAGATGGGGCCAACGTCCTGACTTTC. This translates into CASSQLDGANVLTF.

The chain is built from TRBV7-2 and TRBJ1-5; possibly TRBD1 for D (5 bases). This CDR3 region has 14 residues. The germline V and J ends were trimmed by 4 bases and 2 bases, with 9 bases remaining between them. Germline-derived CDR1 and CDR2 are SGHTA and FQGNSA. The CDR3 spells CASSSPGGNQPQHF. In DNA form, the CDR3 reads TGTGCCAGCAGCTCCCCGGGGGGCAATCAGCCCCAGCATTTT. Based on the CDR3 plus reference TRBV7-2 and TRBJ1-5, the full variable domain is GAGVSQSPSNKVTEKGKDVELRCDPISGHTALYWYRQSLGQGLEFLIYFQGNSAPDKSGLPSDRFSAERTGGSVSTLTIQRTQQEDSAVYLCASSSPGGNQPQHFGDGTRLSIL.

This chain joins TRBV6-6 and TRBJ2-2; unclear D gene. In germline, CDR1 is MNHNY, CDR2 SVGAGI (reference sequence). V gave up 10 bases and J gave up 2 bases, with 11 bases separating them. The CDR3 runs 13 residues. CDR3 in amino acids: CAIRTSNTGELFF. The DNA for the CDR3 is TGTGCCATACGGACCTCAAACACCGGGGAGCTGTTTTTT.

This clone was recorded a few times. Germline and junction disagree at one end, which may indicate a read error. V and J are TRBV4-3 and TRBJ2-1; D might be TRBD2 (6 bases). The CDR3 runs to 15 residues. Germline V gives CDR1 LGHNA, CDR2 YSLEER. DNA of the CDR3: TGCGCCAGCAGCCAAGATGGGGGGTCCTACGATGAGCAGTTCTTC. Encoded protein: CASSQDGGSYDEQFF.

The rearrangement joins TRBV30 to TRBJ2-1, with D perhaps matching TRBD1 or TRBD2 (5 bases each). The V end lost 4 bases, the J end lost 11 bases, and 18 bases lay between the germline ends. The length of the CDR3 is 13 residues. Germline-derived CDR1 and CDR2 are GTSNPN and SVGIG (reference sequence). The CDR3 nucleotides read TGTGCCTGGAACCCCAACTTTGAGGGACAGCAGTTCTTC. It encodes CAWNPNFEGQQFF.

The V call is TRBV6-6, the J call TRBJ2-1; D is perhaps TRBD2 (6 bases). The CDR3 extends over 15 amino acids. Germline loops: CDR1 MNHNY, CDR2 SVGAGI (reference sequence). Trimming took off 6 bases at V and 6 bases at J, with 18 bases between the two ends. The DNA of the CDR3 is TGTGCCAGCAGGAGGGACGGCGGGGAACCCAATGAGCAGTTCTTC. It translates to CASRRDGGEPNEQFF.

The chain is built from TRBV9 and TRBJ2-2; D not resolved. Germline CDR1 and CDR2: SGDLS and YYNGEE. Between the trimmed V and J ends, which lost 4 bases and 5 bases, there was a span of 9 bases. The CDR3 has 13 residues. This chain's CDR3 is CASSKDHTGELFF. CDR3 nucleotide sequence: TGTGCCAGCAGCAAAGATCATACCGGGGAGCTGTTTTTT.

The chain carries TRBV27 and TRBJ1-6, with D uncertain. This CDR3 comprises 14 residues. Trimming left V 5 bases short and J 9 bases short, with 14 bases between. Germline CDR1 is MNHEY and CDR2 is SMNVEV (reference sequence). CDR3 bases: TGTGCCAGCAGTCGCCTCAGCGGTGCTTCACCCCTCCACTTT. Its translation: CASSRLSGASPLHF.

The V call is TRBV19, the J call TRBJ2-4; perhaps D is TRBD1 or TRBD2 (6 bases each). The germline CDR1 and CDR2 sequences are LNHDA and SQIVND (reference sequence). This CDR3 contains 17 residues. The V end was cut by 4 bases, the J end by 3 bases, with 19 bases between. For the CDR3, the DNA is TGTGCCAGTAGTAATGATTGGGGGGCCGTGGACAAAAACATTCAGTACTTC. Amino acids: CASSNDWGAVDKNIQYF.

The gene calls are TRBV21-1 and TRBJ1-4. TRBV21-1 is a known pseudogene. This CDR3 region has 17 residues. CDR3 amino acids: CASSTKQDCATNEKLFF. CDR3 DNA: TGTGCCAGCAGCACAAAACAGGACTGTGCAACTAATGAAAAACTGTTTTTT.

The chain is built from TRBV4-1 and TRBJ1-6; 7 nucleotides agree with TRBD1. The ends lost 3 bases at V and 7 bases at J; junction bases unmatched: 6. Germline CDR1 reads MGHRA; CDR2 reads YSYEKL. The CDR3 runs to 15 residues. The CDR3 sequence is CASSQTDRENSPLHF. The CDR3 DNA follows: TGCGCCAGCAGCCAGACCGACAGGGAAAATTCACCCCTCCACTTT.